What follows are 4 T cell receptor beta chains derived from one specimen sequenced in a study of shared T cell receptors in the human thymus. Produced via immunoSEQ multiplex PCR; TCRdb's table is partial and in-frame only. The repertoire includes about 610,000 clones, roughly 90% of them detected once, and about 0.01% sits in the top ten. A further study also used this sample, focusing on human thymus T cells.

Input material: thymocytes. The receptors originated from a boy under three years old with a congenital heart defect.

The chain combines TRBV5-1 with TRBJ2-5, with D perhaps matching TRBD1 (6 bases). The CDR3 consists of 15 residues. V gave up 4 bases and J gave up 4 bases, with 17 bases separating them. Germline V gene sequence: CDR1 SGHRS, CDR2 YFSETQ. Here the CDR3 DNA reads TGCGCCAGCAGCCAGGGGAACCTCGGAGGAGAGACCCAGTACTTC. Translation gives CASSQGNLGGETQYF.

The V gene is TRBV28, the J gene TRBJ1-2; D possibly corresponds to TRBD1 (6 bases). V lost 4 bases and J lost 2, with 11 bases in between. The CDR3 is 14 residues long. Germline assignment: CDR1 MDHEN and CDR2 SYDVKM. The CDR3 spells CASSYPDRNYGYTF. DNA of the CDR3: TGTGCCAGCAGTTACCCCGACAGGAACTATGGCTACACCTTC.

This clone was seen a single time. The chain uses TRBV29-1 and TRBJ2-1, with TRBD2 matching 9 bases. The CDR3 length is 21 residues. V dropped 4 bases and J dropped 0; count of bases not matched to a gene: 22. Germline lookup yields CDR1 SQVTM and CDR2 ANQGSEA. The CDR3 coding sequence is TGCAGCGTTGTATTTACTGGGGATGTTGGGACTAGCAGCTACTCCTACAATGAGCAGTTCTTC. Protein product: CSVVFTGDVGTSSYSYNEQFF.

The table lists this clone with a count of one. The chain has TRBV6-5 and TRBJ1-1; TRBD1 matches at 8 bases. J gave up 3 bases and V 6 bases, and 6 bases lay outside the gene matches. The CDR3 consists of 14 residues. CDR1 and CDR2 (germline): MNHEY, SVGAGI. The CDR3 DNA reads TGTGCCAGCAGCGAGACAGGGGTCCACACTGAAGCTTTCTTT. Protein sequence: CASSETGVHTEAFF.